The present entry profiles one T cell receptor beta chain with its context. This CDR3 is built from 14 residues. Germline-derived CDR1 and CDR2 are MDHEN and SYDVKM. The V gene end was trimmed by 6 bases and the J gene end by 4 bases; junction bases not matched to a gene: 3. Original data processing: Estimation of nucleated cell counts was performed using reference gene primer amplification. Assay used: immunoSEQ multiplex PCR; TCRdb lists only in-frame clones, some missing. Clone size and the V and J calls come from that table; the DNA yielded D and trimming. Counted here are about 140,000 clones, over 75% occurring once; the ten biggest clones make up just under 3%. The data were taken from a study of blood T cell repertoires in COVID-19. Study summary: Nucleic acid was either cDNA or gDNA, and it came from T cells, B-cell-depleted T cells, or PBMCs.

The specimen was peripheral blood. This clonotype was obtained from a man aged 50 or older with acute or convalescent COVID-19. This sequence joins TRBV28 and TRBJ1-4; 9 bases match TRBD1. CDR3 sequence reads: CASRKDRGNEKLFF. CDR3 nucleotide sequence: TGTGCCAGCAGAAAGGACAGGGGTAATGAAAAACTGTTTTTT. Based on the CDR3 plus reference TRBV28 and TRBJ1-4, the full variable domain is DVKVTQSSRYLVKRTGEKVFLECVQDMDHENMFWYRQDPGLGLRLIYFSYDVKMKEKGDIPEGYSVSREKKERFSLILESASTNQTSMYLCASRKDRGNEKLFFGSGTQLSVL.